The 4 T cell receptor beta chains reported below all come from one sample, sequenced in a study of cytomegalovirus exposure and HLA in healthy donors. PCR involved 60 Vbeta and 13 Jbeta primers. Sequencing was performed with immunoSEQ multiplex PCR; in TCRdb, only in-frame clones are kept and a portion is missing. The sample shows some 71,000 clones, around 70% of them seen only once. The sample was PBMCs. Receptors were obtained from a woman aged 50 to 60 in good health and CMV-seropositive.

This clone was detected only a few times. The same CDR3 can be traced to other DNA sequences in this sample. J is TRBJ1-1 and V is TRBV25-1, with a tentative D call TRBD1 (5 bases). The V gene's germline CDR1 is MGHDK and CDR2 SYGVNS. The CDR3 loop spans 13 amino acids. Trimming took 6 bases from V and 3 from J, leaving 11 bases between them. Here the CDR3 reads CASRRGLDTEAFF. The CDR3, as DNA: TGTGCCAGCAGAAGGGGTTTGGACACTGAAGCTTTCTTT. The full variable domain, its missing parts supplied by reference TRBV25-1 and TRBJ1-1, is EADIYQTPRYLVIGTGKKITLECSQTMGHDKMYWYQQDPGMELHLIHYSYGVNSTEKGDLSSESTVSRIRTEHFPLTLESARPSHTSQYLCASRRGLDTEAFFGQGTRLTVV.

The CDR3 DNA is TGTGCCAGCAGCTTAGTGGCTTCAGAGACCCAGTACTTC. Its translation is CASSLVASETQYF. This chain links TRBV7-2 with TRBJ2-5; D gene uncertain. Per the germline V gene, CDR1 is SGHTA and CDR2 is FQGNSA. The CDR3 is made up of 13 amino acids. The V end lost 1 base, the J end lost 4 bases, and 7 bases lay between the germline ends.

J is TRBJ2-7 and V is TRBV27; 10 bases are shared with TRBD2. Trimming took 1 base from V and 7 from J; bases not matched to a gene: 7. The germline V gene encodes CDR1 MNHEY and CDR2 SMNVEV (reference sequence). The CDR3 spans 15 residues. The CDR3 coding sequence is TGTGCCAGCAGTTTATGGTCTAGCGGGGGAGGGGAGCAGTACTTC. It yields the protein CASSLWSSGGGEQYF.

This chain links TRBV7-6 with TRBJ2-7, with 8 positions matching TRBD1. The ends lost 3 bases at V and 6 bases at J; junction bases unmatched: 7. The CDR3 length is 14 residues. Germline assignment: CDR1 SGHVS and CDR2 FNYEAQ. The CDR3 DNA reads TGTGCCAGCAGCTTTGACGACAGGGGTGTCGAGCAGTACTTC. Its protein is CASSFDDRGVEQYF.